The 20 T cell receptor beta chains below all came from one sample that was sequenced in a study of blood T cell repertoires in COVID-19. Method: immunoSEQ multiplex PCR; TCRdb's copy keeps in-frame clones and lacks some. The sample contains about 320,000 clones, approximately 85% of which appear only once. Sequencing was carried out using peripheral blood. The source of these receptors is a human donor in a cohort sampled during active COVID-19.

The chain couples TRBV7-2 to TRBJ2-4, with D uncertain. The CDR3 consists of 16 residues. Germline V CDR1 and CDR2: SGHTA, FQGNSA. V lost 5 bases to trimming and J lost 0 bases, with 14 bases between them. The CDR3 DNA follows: TGTGCCAGCAGCCCCCGAGTGCTTCTAGCCAAAAACATTCAGTACTTC. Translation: CASSPRVLLAKNIQYF.

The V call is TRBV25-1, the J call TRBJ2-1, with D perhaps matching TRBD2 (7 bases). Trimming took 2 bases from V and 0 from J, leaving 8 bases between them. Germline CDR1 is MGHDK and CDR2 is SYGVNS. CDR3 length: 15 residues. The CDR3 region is CASSERGGSYNEQFF. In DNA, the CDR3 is TGTGCCAGCAGTGAAAGGGGGGGCTCCTACAATGAGCAGTTCTTC.

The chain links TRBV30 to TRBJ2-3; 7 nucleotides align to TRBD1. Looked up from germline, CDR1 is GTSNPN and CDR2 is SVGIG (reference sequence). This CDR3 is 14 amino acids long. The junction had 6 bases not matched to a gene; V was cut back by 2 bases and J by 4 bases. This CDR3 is CAWSTGTAPDTQYF. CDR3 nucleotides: TGTGCCTGGAGTACCGGGACAGCACCAGATACGCAGTATTTT.

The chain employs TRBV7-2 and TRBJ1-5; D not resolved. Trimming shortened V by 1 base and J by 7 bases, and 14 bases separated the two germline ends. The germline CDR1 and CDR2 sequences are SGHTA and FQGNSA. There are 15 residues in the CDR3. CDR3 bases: TGTGCCAGCAGCTTAGGGGAGCGGGGTATCCAGCCCCAGCATTTT. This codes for CASSLGERGIQPQHF. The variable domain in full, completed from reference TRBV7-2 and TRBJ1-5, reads GAGVSQSPSNKVTEKGKDVELRCDPISGHTALYWYRQSLGQGLEFLIYFQGNSAPDKSGLPSDRFSAERTGGSVSTLTIQRTQQEDSAVYLCASSLGERGIQPQHFGDGTRLSIL.

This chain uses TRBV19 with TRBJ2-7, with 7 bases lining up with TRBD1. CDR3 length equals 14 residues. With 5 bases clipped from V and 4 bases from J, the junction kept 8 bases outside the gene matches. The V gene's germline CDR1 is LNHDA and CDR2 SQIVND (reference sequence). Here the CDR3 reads CASSLRTGGYEQYF. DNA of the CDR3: TGTGCCAGTAGTCTACGGACAGGCGGGTACGAGCAGTACTTC. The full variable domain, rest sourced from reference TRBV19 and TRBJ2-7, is DGGITQSPKYLFRKEGQNVTLSCEQNLNHDAMYWYRQDPGQGLRLIYYSQIVNDFQKGDIAEGYSVSREKKESFPLTVTSAQKNPTAFYLCASSLRTGGYEQYFGPGTRLTVT.

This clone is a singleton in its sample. CDR3 nucleotides: TGTGCCAGTAACCCAGACAGCAAGGGAGGGTTAGCTTTCTTT. Translated, it gives CASNPDSKGGLAFF. The chain recombines TRBV19 with TRBJ1-1; D perhaps matches TRBD1 (5 bases). Trimming removed 7 bases from V and 10 bases from J, with 22 bases in between. Germline values: CDR1 LNHDA, CDR2 SQIVND (reference sequence). The CDR3 is 14 amino acids.

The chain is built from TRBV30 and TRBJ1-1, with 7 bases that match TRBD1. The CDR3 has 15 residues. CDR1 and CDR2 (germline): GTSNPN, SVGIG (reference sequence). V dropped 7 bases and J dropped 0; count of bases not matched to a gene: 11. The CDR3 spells CALPSGQLMNTEAFF. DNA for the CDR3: TGTGCCTTACCTTCGGGACAGTTAATGAACACTGAAGCTTTCTTT.

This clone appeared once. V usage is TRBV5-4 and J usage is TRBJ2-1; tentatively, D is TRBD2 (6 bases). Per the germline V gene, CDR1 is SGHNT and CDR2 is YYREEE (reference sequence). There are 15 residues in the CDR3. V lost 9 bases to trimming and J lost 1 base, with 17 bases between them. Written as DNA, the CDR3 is TGTGCCACTAAGGACCCCCGGGGGTCCTACAATGAGCAGTTCTTC. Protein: CATKDPRGSYNEQFF. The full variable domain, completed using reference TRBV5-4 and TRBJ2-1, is ETGVTQSPTHLIKTRGQQVTLRCSSQSGHNTVSWYQQALGQGPQFIFQYYREEENGRGNFPPRFSGLQFPNYSSELNVNALELDDSALYLCATKDPRGSYNEQFFGPGTRLTVL.

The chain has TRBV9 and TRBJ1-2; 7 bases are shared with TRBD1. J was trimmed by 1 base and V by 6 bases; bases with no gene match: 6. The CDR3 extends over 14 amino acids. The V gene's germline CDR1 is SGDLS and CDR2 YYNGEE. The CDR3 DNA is TGTGCCAGCACTCGGGACAGAAATAACTATGGCTACACCTTC. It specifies CASTRDRNNYGYTF.

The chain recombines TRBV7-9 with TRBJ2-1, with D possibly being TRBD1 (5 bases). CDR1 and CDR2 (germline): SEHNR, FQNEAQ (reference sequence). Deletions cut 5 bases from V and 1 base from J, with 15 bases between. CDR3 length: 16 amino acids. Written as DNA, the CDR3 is TGTGCCAGCAGCAGAAGGGGTGGGATTTCCTACAATGAGCAGTTCTTC. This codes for CASSRRGGISYNEQFF.

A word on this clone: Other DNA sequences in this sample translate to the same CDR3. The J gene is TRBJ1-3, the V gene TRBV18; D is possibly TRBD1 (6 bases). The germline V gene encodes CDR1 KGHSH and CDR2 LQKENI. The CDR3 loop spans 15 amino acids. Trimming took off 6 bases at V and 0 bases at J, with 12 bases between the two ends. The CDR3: CASSRTEDSGNTIYF. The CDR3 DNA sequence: TGTGCCAGCTCTAGGACAGAAGACTCTGGAAACACCATATATTTT.

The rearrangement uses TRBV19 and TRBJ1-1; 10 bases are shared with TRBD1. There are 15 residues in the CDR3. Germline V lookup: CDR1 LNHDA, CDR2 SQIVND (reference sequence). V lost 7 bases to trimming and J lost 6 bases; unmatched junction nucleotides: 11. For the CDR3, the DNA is TGTGCCAGTACCTACACGGGACAGGGGTTCTCTGAAGCTTTCTTT. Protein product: CASTYTGQGFSEAFF.

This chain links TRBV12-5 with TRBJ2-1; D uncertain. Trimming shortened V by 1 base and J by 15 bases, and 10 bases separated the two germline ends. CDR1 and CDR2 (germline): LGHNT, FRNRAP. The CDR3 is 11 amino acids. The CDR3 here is CASGLGPMPFF. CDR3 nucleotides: TGTGCTAGTGGTTTGGGCCCTATGCCGTTCTTC.

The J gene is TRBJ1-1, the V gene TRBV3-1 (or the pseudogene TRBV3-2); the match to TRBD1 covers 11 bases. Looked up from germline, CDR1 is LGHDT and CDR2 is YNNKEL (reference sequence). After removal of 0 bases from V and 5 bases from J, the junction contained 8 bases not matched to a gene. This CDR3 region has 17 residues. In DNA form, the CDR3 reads TGTGCCAGCAGCCAAGATCAGGGGACAGGGGGTTATACTGAAGCTTTCTTT. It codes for CASSQDQGTGGYTEAFF.

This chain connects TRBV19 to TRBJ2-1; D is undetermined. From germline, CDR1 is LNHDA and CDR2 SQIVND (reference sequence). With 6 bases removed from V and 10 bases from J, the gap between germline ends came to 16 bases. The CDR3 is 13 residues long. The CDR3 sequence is CASRTTRSEEQFF. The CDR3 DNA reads TGTGCCAGTAGGACGACACGGTCAGAGGAGCAGTTCTTC.

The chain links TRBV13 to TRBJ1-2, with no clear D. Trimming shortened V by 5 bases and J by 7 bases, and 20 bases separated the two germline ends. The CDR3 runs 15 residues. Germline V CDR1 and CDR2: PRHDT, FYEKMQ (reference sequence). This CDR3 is CASSGPGSMVLGYTF. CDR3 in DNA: TGTGCCAGCAGCGGACCGGGATCTATGGTCCTTGGCTACACCTTC.

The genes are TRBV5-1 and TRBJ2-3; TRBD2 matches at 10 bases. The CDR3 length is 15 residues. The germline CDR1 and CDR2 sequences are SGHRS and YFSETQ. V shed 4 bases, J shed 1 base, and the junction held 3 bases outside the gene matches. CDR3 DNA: TGCGCCAGCAGCACCCTAGCGGGGGGCACAGATACGCAGTATTTT. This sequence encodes CASSTLAGGTDTQYF.

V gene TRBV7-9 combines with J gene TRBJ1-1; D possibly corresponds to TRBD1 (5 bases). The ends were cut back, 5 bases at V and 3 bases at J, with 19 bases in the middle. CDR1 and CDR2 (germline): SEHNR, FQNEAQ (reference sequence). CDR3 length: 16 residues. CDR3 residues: CASSLAPGRLDTEAFF. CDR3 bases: TGTGCCAGCAGCCTGGCTCCAGGGCGGTTAGACACTGAAGCTTTCTTT.

This CDR3 reads CASSEGTAKLNTEAFF. The CDR3 DNA reads as TGCGCCAGCAGCGAAGGGACAGCCAAATTGAACACTGAAGCTTTCTTT. This sequence joins TRBV5-1 and TRBJ1-1; 7 nucleotides agree with TRBD1. J lost 0 bases, V lost 4 bases, and 9 bases had no gene match. The CDR3 consists of 16 residues. The germline gives CDR1 SGHRS, CDR2 YFSETQ.

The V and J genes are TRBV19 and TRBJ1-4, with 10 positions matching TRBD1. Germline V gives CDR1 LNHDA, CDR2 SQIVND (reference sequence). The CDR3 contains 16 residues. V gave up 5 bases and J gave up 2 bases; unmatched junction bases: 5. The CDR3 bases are TGTGCCAGTAGTCGACAGGGGGCAGGGACTAATGAAAAACTGTTTTTT. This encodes CASSRQGAGTNEKLFF.